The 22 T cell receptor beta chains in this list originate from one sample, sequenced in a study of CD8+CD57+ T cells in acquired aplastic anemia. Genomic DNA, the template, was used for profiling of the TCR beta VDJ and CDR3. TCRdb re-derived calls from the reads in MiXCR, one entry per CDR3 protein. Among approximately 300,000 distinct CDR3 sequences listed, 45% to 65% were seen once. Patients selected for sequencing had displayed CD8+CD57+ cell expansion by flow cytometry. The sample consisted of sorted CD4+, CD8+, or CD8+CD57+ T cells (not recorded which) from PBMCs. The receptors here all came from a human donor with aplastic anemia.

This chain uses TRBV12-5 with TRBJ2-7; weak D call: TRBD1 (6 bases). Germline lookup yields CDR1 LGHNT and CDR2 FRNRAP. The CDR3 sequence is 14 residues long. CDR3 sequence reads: CASSVGQLSYEQYF. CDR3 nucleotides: TGTGCCAGCAGTGTCGGACAGCTCTCCTACGAGCAGTACTTC.

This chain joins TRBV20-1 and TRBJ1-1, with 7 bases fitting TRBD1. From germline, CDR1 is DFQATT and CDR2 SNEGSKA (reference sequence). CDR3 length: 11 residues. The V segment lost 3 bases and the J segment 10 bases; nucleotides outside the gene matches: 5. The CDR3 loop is CSASSRGGAFF. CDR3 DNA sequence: TGCAGTGCTAGCTCCAGGGGGGGAGCTTTCTTT.

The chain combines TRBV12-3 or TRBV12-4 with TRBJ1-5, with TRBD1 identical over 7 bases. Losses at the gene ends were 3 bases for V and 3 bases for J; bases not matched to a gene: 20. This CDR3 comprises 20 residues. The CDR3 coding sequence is TGTGCCAGCAGTTTCGGGCAGGGGGGTGGCTACACAGGGATCAATCAGCCCCAGCATTTT. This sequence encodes CASSFGQGGGYTGINQPQHF.

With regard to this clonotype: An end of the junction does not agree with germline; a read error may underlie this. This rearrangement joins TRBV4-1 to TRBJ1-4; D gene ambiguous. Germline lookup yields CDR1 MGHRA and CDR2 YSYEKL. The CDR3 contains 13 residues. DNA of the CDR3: TGCGCCAGCAGCTTATCCACTAATGGAAAACTGTTTTTT. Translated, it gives CASSLSTNGKLFF.

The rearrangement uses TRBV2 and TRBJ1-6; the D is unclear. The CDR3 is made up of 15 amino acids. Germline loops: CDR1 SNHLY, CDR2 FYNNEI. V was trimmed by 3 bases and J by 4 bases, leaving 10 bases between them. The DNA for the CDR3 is TGTGCCAGCAGTGATGGGAGTCGGTATAATTCACCCCTCCACTTT. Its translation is CASSDGSRYNSPLHF.

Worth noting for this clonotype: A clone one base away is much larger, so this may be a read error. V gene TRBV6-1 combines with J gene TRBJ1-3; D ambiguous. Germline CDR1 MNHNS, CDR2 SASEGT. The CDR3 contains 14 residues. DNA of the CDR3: TGTGCCAGCAGCTTTAAATTGGCTGGAAACACCGTATATTTT. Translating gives CASSFKLAGNTVYF.

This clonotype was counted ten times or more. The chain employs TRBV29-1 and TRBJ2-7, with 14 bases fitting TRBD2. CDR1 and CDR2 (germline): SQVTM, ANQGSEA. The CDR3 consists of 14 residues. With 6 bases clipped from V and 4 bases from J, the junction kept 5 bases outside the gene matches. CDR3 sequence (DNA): TGCAGCGTATCGGGACTAGCGGGAGTTTACGAGCAGTACTTC. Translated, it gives CSVSGLAGVYEQYF.

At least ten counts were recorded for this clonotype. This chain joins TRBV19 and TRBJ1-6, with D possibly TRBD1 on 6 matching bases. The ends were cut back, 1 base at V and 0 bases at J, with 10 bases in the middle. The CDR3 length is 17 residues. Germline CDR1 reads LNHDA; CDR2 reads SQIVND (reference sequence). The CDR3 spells CASSIAGQSSYNSPLHF. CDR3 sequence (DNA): TGTGCCAGTAGTATAGCCGGACAGAGCTCCTATAATTCACCCCTCCACTTT.

The CDR3 sequence: CASRGQWAVNTEAFF. The CDR3 region has the DNA TGTGCCAGCAGGGGACAGTGGGCGGTGAACACTGAAGCTTTCTTT. This chain links TRBV7-8 with TRBJ1-1; 7 nucleotides agree with TRBD1. Germline CDR1 reads SGHVS; CDR2 reads FQNEAQ. This CDR3 has 15 residues. Trimming cost V 6 bases and J 0 bases; bases outside gene matches: 7.

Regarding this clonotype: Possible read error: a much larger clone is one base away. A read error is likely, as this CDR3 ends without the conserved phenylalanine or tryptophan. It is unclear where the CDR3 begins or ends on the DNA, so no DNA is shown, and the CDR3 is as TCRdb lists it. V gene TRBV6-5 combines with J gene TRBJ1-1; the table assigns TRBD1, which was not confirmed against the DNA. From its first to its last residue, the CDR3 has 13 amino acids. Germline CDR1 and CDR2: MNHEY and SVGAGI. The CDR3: CASRENYSKTPFI.

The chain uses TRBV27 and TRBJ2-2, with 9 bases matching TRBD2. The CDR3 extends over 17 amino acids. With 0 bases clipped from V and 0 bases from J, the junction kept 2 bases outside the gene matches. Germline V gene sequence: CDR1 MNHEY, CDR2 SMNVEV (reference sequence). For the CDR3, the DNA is TGTGCCAGCAGTTTATCTAGCGGGGGAACGAACACCGGGGAGCTGTTTTTT. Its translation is CASSLSSGGTNTGELFF.

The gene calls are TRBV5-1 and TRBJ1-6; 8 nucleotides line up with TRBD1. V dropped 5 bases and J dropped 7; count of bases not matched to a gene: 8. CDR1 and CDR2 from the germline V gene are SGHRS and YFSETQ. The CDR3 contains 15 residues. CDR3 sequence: CASSNGQGENSPLHF. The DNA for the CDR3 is TGCGCCAGCAGTAACGGACAGGGCGAGAATTCACCCCTCCACTTT. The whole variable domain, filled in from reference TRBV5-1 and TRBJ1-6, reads KAGVTQTPRYLIKTRGQQVTLSCSPISGHRSVSWYQQTPGQGLQFLFEYFSETQRNKGNFPGRFSGRQFSNSRSEMNVSTLELGDSALYLCASSNGQGENSPLHFGNGTRLTVT.

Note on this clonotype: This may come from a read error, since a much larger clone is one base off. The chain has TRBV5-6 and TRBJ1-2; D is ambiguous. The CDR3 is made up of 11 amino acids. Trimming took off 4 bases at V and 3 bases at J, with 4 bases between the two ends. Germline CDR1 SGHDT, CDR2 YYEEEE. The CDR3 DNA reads TGTGCCAGCAGCCCCGACTATGGCTACACCTTC. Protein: CASSPDYGYTF.

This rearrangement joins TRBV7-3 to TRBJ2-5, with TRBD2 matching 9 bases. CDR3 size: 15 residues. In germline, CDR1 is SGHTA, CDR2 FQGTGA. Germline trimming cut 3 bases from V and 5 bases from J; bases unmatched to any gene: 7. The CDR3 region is CASSLGGGAAETQYF. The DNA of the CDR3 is TGTGCCAGCAGCTTGGGCGGGGGGGCCGCTGAGACCCAGTACTTC.

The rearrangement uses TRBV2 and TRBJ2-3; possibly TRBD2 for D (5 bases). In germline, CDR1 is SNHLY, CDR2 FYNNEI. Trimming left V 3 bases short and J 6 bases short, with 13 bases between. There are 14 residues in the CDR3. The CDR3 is CASSDLARGDTQYF. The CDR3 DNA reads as TGTGCCAGCAGTGATCTTGCGAGAGGGGATACGCAGTATTTT.

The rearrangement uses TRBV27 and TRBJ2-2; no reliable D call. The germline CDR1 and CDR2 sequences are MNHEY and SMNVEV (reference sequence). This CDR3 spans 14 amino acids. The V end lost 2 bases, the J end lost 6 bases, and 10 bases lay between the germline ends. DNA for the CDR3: TGTGCCAGCAGTTTAGATTTTTCCCCCGGGGAGCTGTTTTTT. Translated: CASSLDFSPGELFF.

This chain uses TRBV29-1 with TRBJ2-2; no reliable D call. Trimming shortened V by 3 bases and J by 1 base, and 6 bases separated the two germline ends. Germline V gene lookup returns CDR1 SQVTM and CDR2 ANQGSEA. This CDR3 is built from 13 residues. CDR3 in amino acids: CSVDRGNTGELFF. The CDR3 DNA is TGCAGCGTTGATCGCGGGAACACCGGGGAGCTGTTTTTT.

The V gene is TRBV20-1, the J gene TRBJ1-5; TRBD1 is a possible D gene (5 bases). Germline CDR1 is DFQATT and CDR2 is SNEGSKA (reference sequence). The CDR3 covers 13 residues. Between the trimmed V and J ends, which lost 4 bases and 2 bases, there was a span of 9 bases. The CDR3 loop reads CSAKLGGNQPQHF. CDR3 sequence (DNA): TGCAGTGCTAAATTGGGGGGCAATCAGCCCCAGCATTTT.

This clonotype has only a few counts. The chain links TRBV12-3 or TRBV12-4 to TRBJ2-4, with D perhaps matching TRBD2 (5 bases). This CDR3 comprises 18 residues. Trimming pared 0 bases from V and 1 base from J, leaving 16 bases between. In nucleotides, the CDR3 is TGTGCCAGCAGTTTAGCGCGGGTCATAGGGCCGGCCAAAAACATTCAGTACTTC. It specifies CASSLARVIGPAKNIQYF.

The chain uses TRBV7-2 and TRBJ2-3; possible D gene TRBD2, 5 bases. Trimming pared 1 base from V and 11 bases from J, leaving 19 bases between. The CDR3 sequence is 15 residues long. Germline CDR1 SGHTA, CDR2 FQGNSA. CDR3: CASSLVSESYNEQYF. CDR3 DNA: TGTGCCAGCAGCTTAGTTAGCGAGTCGTACAATGAGCAGTATTTT.

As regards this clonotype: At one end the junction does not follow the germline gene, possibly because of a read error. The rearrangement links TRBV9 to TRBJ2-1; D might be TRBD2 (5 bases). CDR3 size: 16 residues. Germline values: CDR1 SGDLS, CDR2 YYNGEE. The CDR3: CARSVAILGVSGEQFF. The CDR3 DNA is TGTGCCAGAAGCGTAGCTATACTAGGAGTATCGGGTGAGCAGTTCTTC.

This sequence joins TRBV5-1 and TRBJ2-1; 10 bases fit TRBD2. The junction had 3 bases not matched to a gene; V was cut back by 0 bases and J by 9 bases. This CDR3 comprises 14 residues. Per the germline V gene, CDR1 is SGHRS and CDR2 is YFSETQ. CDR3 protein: CASSLGLAGGEQFF. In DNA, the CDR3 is TGCGCCAGCAGCTTGGGACTAGCGGGCGGTGAGCAGTTCTTC.